This entry is about one T cell receptor beta chain. Sequencing used immunoSEQ multiplex PCR; TCRdb keeps in-frame clones, though not all of them. The sample lists about 980,000 clones, around three quarters occurring once. The entry originates in a study of shared clonotypes between healthy human individuals. The CDR3 consists of 11 residues. V shed 4 bases and J shed 4 bases, with 5 bases lying between them. Germline loops: CDR1 SGHDT, CDR2 YYEEEE. Sequencing was done on a sample of memory CD4+ T cells sorted from blood. Subset noted: CD45RA-negative fraction. The J gene is TRBJ1-2, the V gene TRBV5-6; no reliable D call. This clonotype was obtained from a man aged 18 to 29 in good health. The CDR3 reads CASSTIYGYTF. The CDR3 nucleotides are TGTGCCAGCAGCACAATCTATGGCTACACCTTC.